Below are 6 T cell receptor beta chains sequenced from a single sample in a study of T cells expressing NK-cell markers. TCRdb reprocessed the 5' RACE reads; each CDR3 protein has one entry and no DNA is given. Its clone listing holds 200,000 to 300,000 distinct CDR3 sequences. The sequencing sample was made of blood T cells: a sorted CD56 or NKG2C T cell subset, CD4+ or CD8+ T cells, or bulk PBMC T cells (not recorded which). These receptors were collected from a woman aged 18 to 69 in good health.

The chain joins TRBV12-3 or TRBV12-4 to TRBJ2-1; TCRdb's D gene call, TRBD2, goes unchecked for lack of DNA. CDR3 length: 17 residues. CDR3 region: CASSNPVLADKSNEQFF.

CDR3 sequence: CASSLGQGNLNGELFF. V usage is TRBV5-1 and J usage is TRBJ2-2; TCRdb calls TRBD1, which cannot be checked without DNA. Germline V gene data show CDR1 as SGHRS and CDR2 as YFSETQ. The CDR3 contains 16 residues.

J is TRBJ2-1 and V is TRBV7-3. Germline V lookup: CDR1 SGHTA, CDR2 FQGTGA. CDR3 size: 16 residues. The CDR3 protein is CASSLYLGSTKMEQFF. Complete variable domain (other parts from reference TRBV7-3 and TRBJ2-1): GAGVSQTPSNKVTEKGKYVELRCDPISGHTALYWYRQSLGQGPEFLIYFQGTGAADDSGLPNDRFFAVRPEGSVSTLKIQRTERGDSAVYLCASSLYLGSTKMEQFFGPGTRLTVL.

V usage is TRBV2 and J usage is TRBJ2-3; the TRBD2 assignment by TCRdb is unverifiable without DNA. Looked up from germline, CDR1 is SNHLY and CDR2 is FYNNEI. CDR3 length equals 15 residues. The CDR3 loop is CASSVETGDTDTQYF.

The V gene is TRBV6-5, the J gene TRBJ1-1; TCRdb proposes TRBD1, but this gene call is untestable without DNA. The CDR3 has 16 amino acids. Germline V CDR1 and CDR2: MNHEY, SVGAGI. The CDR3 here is CASSYLKGRANTEAFF.

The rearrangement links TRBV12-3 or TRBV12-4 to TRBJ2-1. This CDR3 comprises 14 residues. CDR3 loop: CASSLGLYNNEQFF.